The clone carrying this TCR beta chain was counted a few times. Its target is not known. Germline V gene data show CDR1 as MDHEN and CDR2 as SYDVKM. V trimming: 6 bases; J trimming: 2 bases; junction bases outside the gene matches: 11. CDR3 length: 16 amino acids. This specimen comes from a study of T-cell reconstitution after alpha-beta-depleted transplantation in children. Points from the study as a whole: Roughly two months post-transplant, alpha-beta T cells reportedly originated from several hundred graft clones that had expanded.

Construction of the TCRbeta library involved unique molecular identifiers. Using its own MiXCR run on the PCR reads, TCRdb lists one record per CDR3 protein. In the table there are approximately 270,000 distinct CDR3 sequences, 20% to 30% of which are singletons. Sequencing used PBMCs, mostly from graft donor cells, obtained 360 days after TCRalphabeta/CD19-depleted stem cell transplant. The receptor was isolated from a female patient aged 2-10 years who had a stem cell transplant for congenital amegakaryocytic thrombocytopenia, so the T cells may come from the graft donor. V usage is TRBV28 and J usage is TRBJ2-7; 9 bases line up with TRBD2. The CDR3 nucleotides are TGTGCCAGCAGCCGGGCCGTGAAGCGGGAGGCCTACGAGCAGTACTTC. Protein product: CASSRAVKREAYEQYF.